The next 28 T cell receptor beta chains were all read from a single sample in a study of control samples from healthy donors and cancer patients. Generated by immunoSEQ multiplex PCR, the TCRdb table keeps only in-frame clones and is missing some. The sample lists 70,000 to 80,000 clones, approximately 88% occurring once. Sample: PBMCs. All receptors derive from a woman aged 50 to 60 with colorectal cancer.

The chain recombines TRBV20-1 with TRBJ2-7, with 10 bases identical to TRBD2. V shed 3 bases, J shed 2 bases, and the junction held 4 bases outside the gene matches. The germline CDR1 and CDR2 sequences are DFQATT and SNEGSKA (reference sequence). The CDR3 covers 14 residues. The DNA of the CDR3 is TGCAGTGCTAGTCGCCTAGCGGGAGCCTACGAGCAGTACGTC. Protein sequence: CSASRLAGAYEQYV.

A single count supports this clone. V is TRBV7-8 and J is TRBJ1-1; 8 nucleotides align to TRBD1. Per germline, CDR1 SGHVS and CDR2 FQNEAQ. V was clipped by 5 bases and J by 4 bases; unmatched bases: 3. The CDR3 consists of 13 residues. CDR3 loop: CASSATGGTEAFF. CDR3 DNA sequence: TGTGCCAGCAGCGCTACAGGGGGCACTGAAGCTTTCTTT.

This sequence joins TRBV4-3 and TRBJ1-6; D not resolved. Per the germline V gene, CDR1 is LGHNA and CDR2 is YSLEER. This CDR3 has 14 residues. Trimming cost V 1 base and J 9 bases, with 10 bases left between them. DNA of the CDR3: TGCGCCAGCAGCCAAGCATACCTTAGTTCACCCCTCCACTTT. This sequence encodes CASSQAYLSSPLHF.

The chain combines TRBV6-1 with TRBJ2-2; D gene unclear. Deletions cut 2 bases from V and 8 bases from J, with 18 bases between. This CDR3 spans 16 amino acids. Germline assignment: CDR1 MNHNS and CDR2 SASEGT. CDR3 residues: CASSESPSYIEGELFF. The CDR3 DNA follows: TGTGCCAGCAGTGAATCCCCAAGCTATATCGAGGGGGAGCTGTTTTTT.

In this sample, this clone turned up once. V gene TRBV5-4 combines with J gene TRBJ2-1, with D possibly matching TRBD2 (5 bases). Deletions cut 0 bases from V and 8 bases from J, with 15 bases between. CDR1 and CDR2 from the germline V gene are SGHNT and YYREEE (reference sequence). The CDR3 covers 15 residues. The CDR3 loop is CASSLGSGPLDEQFF. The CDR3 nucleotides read TGTGCCAGCAGCTTGGGGAGCGGACCCCTGGATGAGCAGTTCTTC.

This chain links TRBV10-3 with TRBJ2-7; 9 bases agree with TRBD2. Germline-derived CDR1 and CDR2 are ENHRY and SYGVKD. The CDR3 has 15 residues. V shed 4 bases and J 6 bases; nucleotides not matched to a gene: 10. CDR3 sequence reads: CAISVVASGEGEQYV. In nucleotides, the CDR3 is TGTGCCATCAGTGTAGTGGCTAGCGGGGAGGGCGAGCAGTACGTC.

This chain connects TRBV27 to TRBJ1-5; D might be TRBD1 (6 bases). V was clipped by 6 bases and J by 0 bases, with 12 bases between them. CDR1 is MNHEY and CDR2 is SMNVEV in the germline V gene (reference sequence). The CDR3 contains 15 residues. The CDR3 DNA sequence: TGTGCCAGCAGCTACAGGGCTTATAGCAATCAGCCCCAGCATTTT. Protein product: CASSYRAYSNQPQHF.

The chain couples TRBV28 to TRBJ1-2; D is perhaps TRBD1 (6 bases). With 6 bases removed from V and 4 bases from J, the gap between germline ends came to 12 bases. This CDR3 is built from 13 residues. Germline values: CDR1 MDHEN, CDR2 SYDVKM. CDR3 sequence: CASSLRGAYGYTF. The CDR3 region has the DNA TGTGCCAGCAGCCTGAGGGGGGCCTATGGCTACACCTTC.

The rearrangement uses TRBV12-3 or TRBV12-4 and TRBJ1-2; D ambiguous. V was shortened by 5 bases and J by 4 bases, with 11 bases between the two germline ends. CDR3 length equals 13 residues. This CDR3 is CASSHTDSYGYTF. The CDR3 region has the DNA TGTGCCAGCAGTCACACTGACTCCTATGGCTACACCTTC.

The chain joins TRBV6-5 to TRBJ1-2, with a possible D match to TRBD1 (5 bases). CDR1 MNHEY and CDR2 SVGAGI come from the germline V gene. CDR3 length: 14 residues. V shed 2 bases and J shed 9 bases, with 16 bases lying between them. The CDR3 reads CASSYRRVPFSYTF. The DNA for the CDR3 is TGTGCCAGCAGTTACCGCAGGGTCCCTTTTAGCTACACCTTC.

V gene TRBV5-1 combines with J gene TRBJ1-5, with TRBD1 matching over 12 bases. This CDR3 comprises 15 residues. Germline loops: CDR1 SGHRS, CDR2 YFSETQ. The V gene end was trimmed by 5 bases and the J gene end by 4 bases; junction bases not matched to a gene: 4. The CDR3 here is CASRGQGAENQPQHF. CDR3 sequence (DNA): TGCGCCAGCAGGGGACAGGGGGCCGAAAATCAGCCCCAGCATTTT.

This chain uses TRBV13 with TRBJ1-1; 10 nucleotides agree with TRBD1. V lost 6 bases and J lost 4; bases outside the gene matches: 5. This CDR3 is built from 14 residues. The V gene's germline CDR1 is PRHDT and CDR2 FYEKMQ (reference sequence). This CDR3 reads CASSPDRGLTEAFF. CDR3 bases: TGTGCCAGCAGTCCAGACAGGGGGCTCACTGAAGCTTTCTTT.

Here the CDR3 DNA reads TGCAGCGTTGTCGCTAACCAAGAGACCCAGTACTTC. This gives the protein CSVVANQETQYF. This chain joins TRBV29-1 and TRBJ2-5; D remains ambiguous. The CDR3 has 12 amino acids. Germline CDR1 SQVTM, CDR2 ANQGSEA. V was clipped by 4 bases and J by 0 bases, with 6 bases between them.

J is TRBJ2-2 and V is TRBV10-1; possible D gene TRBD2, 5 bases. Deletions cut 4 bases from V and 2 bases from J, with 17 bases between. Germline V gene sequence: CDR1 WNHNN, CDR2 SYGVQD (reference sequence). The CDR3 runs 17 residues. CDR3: CASSGRGGLQNTGELFF. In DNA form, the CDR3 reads TGCGCCAGCAGTGGGCGTGGTGGACTCCAAAACACCGGGGAGCTGTTTTTT.

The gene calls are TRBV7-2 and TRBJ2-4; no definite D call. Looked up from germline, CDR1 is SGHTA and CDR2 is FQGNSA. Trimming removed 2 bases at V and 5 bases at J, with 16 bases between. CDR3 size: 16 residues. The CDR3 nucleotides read TGTGCCAGCAGCTTATCCTCGGCGGCAGGCCAAAACATTCAGTACTTC. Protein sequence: CASSLSSAAGQNIQYF.

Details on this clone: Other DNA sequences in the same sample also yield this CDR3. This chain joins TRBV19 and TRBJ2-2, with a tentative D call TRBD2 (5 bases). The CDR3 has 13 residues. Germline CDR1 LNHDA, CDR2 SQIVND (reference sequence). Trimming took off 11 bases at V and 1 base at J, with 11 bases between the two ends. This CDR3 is CASREGNTGELFF. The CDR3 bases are TGTGCCTCCCGTGAGGGGAACACCGGGGAGCTGTTTTTT.

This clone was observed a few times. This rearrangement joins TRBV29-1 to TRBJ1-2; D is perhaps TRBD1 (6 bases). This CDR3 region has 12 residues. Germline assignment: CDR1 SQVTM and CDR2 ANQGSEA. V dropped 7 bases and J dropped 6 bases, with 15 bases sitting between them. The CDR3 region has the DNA TGCAGCGCAGGGGAAATGGGGGATGGCTACACCTTC. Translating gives CSAGEMGDGYTF.

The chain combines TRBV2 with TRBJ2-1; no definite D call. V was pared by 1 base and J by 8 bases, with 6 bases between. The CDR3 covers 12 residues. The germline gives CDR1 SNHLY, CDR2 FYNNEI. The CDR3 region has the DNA TGTGCCAGCAGTGAAGTCGGTTATGAGCAGTTCTTC. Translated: CASSEVGYEQFF.

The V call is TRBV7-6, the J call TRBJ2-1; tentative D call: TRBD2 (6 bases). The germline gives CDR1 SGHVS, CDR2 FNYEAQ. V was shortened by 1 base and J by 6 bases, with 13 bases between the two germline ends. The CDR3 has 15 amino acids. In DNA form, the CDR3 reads TGTGCCAGCAGCTTAGGGCAGACTAGTAGCAATGAGCAGTTCTTC. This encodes CASSLGQTSSNEQFF.

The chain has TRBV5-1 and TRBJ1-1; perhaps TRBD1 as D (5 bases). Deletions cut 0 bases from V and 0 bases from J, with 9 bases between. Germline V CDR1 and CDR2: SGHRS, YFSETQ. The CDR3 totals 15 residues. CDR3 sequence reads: CASSLDADMNTEAFF. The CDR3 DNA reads TGCGCCAGCAGCTTGGACGCGGACATGAACACTGAAGCTTTCTTT. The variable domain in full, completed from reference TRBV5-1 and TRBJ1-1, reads KAGVTQTPRYLIKTRGQQVTLSCSPISGHRSVSWYQQTPGQGLQFLFEYFSETQRNKGNFPGRFSGRQFSNSRSEMNVSTLELGDSALYLCASSLDADMNTEAFFGQGTRLTVV.

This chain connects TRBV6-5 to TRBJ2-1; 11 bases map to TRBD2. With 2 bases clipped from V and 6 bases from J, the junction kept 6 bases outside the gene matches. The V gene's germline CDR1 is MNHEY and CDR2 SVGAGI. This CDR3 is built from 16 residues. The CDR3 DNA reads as TGTGCCAGCAGTTACCTTGGGACTAGCGGTGCCAATGAGCAGTTCTTC. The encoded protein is CASSYLGTSGANEQFF.

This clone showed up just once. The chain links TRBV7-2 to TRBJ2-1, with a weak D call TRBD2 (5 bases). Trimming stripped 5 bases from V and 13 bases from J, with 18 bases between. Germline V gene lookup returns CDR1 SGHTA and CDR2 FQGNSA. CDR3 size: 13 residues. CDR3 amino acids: CASSGSAAPYQFF. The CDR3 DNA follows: TGTGCCAGCAGCGGATCAGCGGCCCCGTATCAGTTCTTC.

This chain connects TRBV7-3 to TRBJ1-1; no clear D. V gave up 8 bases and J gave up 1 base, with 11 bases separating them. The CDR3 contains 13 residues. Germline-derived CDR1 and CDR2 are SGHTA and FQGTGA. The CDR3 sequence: CASSPAGNTEAFF. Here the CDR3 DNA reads TGTGCCAGCTCCCCGGCAGGGAACACTGAAGCTTTCTTT.

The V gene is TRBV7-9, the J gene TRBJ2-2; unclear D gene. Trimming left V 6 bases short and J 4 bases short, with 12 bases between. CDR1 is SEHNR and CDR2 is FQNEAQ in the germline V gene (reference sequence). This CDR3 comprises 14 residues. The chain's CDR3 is CASSPDSSTGELFF. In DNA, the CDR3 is TGTGCCAGCAGTCCCGACTCTTCCACCGGGGAGCTGTTTTTT.

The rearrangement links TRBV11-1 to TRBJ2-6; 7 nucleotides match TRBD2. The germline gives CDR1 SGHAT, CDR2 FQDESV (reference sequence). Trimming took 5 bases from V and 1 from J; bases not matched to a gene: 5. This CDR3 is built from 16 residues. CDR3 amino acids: CASSLAGVSGANVLTF. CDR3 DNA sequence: TGTGCCAGCAGCCTTGCGGGGGTTTCTGGGGCCAACGTCCTGACTTTC.

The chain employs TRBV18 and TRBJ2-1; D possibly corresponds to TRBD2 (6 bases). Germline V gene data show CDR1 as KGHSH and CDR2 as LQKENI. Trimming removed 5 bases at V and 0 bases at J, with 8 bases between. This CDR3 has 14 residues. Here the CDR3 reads CASSAGPSYNEQFF. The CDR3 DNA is TGTGCCAGCTCAGCGGGACCCTCCTACAATGAGCAGTTCTTC.

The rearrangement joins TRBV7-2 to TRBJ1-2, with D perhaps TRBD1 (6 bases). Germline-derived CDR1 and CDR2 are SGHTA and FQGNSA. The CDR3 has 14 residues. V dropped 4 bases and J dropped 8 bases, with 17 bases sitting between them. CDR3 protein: CASSSTGGAEGYTF. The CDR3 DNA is TGTGCCAGCAGCTCCACCGGGGGCGCAGAAGGCTACACCTTC.

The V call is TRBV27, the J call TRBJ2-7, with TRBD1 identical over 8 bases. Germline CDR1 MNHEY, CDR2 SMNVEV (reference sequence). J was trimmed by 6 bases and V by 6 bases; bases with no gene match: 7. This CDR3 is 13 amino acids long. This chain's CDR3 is CASRRQGAGEQYV. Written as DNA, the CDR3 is TGTGCCAGCAGGCGGCAGGGGGCGGGCGAGCAGTACGTC.